Listed here are 22 T cell receptor beta chains from one sample, sequenced in a study of T cells in Graves' hyperthyroidism and ophthalmopathy. Authors of the study amplified TCR beta CDR3 regions from RNA transcripts. When the TCR CDR3 underwent first-round RT-PCR, the HTBI primer set was used. From the multiplex PCR reads, TCRdb called clonotypes with MiXCR, one entry per CDR3 protein. Of 500,000 to 650,000 distinct CDR3 sequences listed, around 13% were seen once; the top ten hold approximately 13%. Sequencing was performed on blood. The origin of the receptors is a woman in her fifties or sixties with Graves' ophthalmopathy.

Note on this clonotype: At one end the junction does not follow the germline gene, possibly because of a read error. This chain joins TRBV5-1 and TRBJ2-2, with a weak D call TRBD2 (5 bases). The germline CDR1 and CDR2 sequences are SGHRS and YFSETQ. The length of the CDR3 is 15 residues. The CDR3, as DNA: TGCGCCAGCTCACGTTTAGCGTCGAACACCCGGGAGCTGTTTTTT. This encodes CASSRLASNTRELFF.

At least ten counts were recorded for this clonotype. V and J are TRBV7-2 and TRBJ2-7, with TRBD1 identical over 10 bases. The V gene end was trimmed by 5 bases and the J gene end by 3 bases; junction bases not matched to a gene: 4. The CDR3 sequence is 14 residues long. The V gene's germline CDR1 is SGHTA and CDR2 FQGNSA. The CDR3 spells CASSPRTGGYEQYF. The DNA for the CDR3 is TGTGCCAGCAGCCCCCGGACAGGGGGCTACGAGCAGTACTTC.

This clonotype was observed a handful of times. This sequence joins TRBV24-1 and TRBJ2-3; no firm D call. V lost 9 bases to trimming and J lost 9 bases, with 12 bases between them. CDR3 length: 11 residues. CDR1 and CDR2 (germline): KGHDR, SFDVKD. CDR3: CATEFLGTQYF. CDR3 bases: TGTGCCACCGAATTTTTAGGAACGCAGTATTTT.

About this clonotype: One base away lies a much larger clone, so this may be a sequencing read error. The chain couples TRBV7-2 to TRBJ1-5; D not resolved. Looked up from germline, CDR1 is SGHTA and CDR2 is FQGNSA. V lost 2 bases, J lost 9 bases, and 11 bases lay in between. There are 13 residues in the CDR3. The CDR3 nucleotides read TGTGCCAGCAGCTTAAATGTGGGCCGGCCCCAGCATTTT. It specifies CASSLNVGRPQHF.

This clonotype has a count of ten or more. The rearrangement links TRBV11-1 to TRBJ2-1; 7 bases line up with TRBD2. The trim removed 7 bases at V and 8 bases at J, leaving 11 bases unmatched. Germline values: CDR1 SGHAT, CDR2 FQDESV (reference sequence). The CDR3 covers 14 residues. This chain's CDR3 is CASNRPGRLDEQFF. The CDR3 DNA is TGTGCCAGCAACAGACCCGGGAGGCTCGATGAGCAGTTCTTC.

This clonotype showed up many times. The chain links TRBV6-2 or TRBV6-3 to TRBJ2-3, with 13 bases aligning to TRBD2. The CDR3 contains 16 residues. V shed 7 bases, J shed 5 bases, and the junction held 9 bases outside the gene matches. The germline CDR1 and CDR2 sequences are MNHEY and SVGEGT. The chain's CDR3 is CASTSAGTSGIDTQYF. As DNA, the CDR3 is TGTGCCAGCACCTCCGCCGGGACTAGCGGGATAGATACGCAGTATTTT.

Many counts were recorded for this clonotype. V gene TRBV5-8 combines with J gene TRBJ1-5; unclear D gene. Germline V gene data show CDR1 as SGHTS and CDR2 as YDEGEE. The V and J ends lost 3 bases and 0 bases respectively, with 10 bases between them. The CDR3 has 15 amino acids. The CDR3 nucleotides are TGTGCCAGCAGCTCAAGGGTGGGTAGCAATCAGCCCCAGCATTTT. As protein: CASSSRVGSNQPQHF.

J is TRBJ2-1 and V is TRBV6-1; a weak D match, TRBD1 (6 bases). Germline V gene lookup returns CDR1 MNHNS and CDR2 SASEGT. The CDR3 length is 14 residues. Trimming stripped 5 bases from V and 12 bases from J, with 20 bases between. Here the CDR3 DNA reads TGTGCCAGCAGTCACCAAGGTCGACAGGATAGGCAGTTCTTC. Translating it yields CASSHQGRQDRQFF.

There are many counts of this clonotype. The rearrangement joins TRBV2 to TRBJ1-5; D gene ambiguous. Germline V gives CDR1 SNHLY, CDR2 FYNNEI. Trimming stripped 1 base from V and 9 bases from J, with 4 bases between. The CDR3 length is 11 residues. The CDR3 nucleotides are TGTGCCAGCAGTGAAGGGTGGCCCCAGCATTTT. Translation: CASSEGWPQHF.

This clonotype was recorded at least ten times. This sequence joins TRBV6-5 and TRBJ2-2, with a tentative D call TRBD1 (5 bases). This CDR3 is built from 14 residues. Trimming took off 0 bases at V and 5 bases at J, with 7 bases between the two ends. Germline V gives CDR1 MNHEY, CDR2 SVGAGI. The CDR3 reads CASSYSGVTGELFF. CDR3 bases: TGTGCCAGCAGTTACTCAGGGGTGACCGGGGAGCTGTTTTTT.

This clonotype was found many times. This chain uses TRBV6-6 with TRBJ1-1; D ambiguous. The ends were cut back, 0 bases at V and 1 base at J, with 12 bases in the middle. The CDR3 contains 16 residues. Germline V gene sequence: CDR1 MNHNY, CDR2 SVGAGI (reference sequence). The CDR3 DNA follows: TGTGCCAGCAGTTACTCGAGGGAGAACAAGAACACTGAAGCTTTCTTT. This gives the protein CASSYSRENKNTEAFF.

This clonotype was counted ten times or more. The chain is built from TRBV24-1 and TRBJ2-1, with TRBD2 matching 10 bases. CDR1 and CDR2 (germline): KGHDR, SFDVKD. With V trimmed by 4 bases and J by 8 bases, 7 bases remained unmatched. The length of the CDR3 is 15 residues. Here the CDR3 DNA reads TGTGCCACCAGTGACCCCCGGACTAGCGGATATGAGCAGTTCTTC. Translated: CATSDPRTSGYEQFF.

This clonotype has ten or more counts. The gene calls are TRBV5-1 and TRBJ2-4; either TRBD1 or TRBD2 may fit D (5 bases each). The CDR3 spans 15 residues. The V end lost 4 bases, the J end lost 5 bases, and 16 bases lay between the germline ends. Germline V CDR1 and CDR2: SGHRS, YFSETQ. In DNA form, the CDR3 reads TGCGCCAGCAGCACCCAGGGTATGGAGGAAAACATTCAGTACTTC. Its protein is CASSTQGMEENIQYF.

The V and J genes are TRBV7-9 and TRBJ2-7; D is unclear. The germline V gene encodes CDR1 SEHNR and CDR2 FQNEAQ (reference sequence). The length of the CDR3 is 15 residues. Trimming stripped 6 bases from V and 2 bases from J, with 17 bases between. CDR3 amino acids: CASRSTRSQTYEQYF. The CDR3 DNA reads as TGTGCCAGCAGATCGACCCGATCCCAAACCTACGAGCAGTACTTC.

This clonotype appeared many times. The chain combines TRBV5-8 with TRBJ1-2; the match to TRBD1 covers 7 bases. The CDR3 length is 14 residues. V shed 2 bases, J shed 3 bases, and the junction held 4 bases outside the gene matches. Germline V CDR1 and CDR2: SGHTS, YDEGEE. For the CDR3, the DNA is TGTGCCAGCAGCTTAACCGGGACAGACTATGGCTACACCTTC. Translating gives CASSLTGTDYGYTF. Combining the CDR3 with reference TRBV5-8 and TRBJ1-2 gives the whole variable domain EAGVTQSPTHLIKTRGQQATLRCSPISGHTSVYWYQQALGLGLQFLLWYDEGEERNRGNFPPRFSGRQFPNYSSELNVNALELEDSALYLCASSLTGTDYGYTFGSGTRLTVV.

In its sample, this clonotype was seen a few times. The rearrangement joins TRBV19 to TRBJ2-5, with 11 bases identical to TRBD2. This CDR3 spans 15 amino acids. Germline lookup yields CDR1 LNHDA and CDR2 SQIVND (reference sequence). The V and J ends lost 6 bases and 1 base, in that order; junction bases with no gene match: 4. Here the CDR3 reads CASRHLAGGQETQYF. CDR3 sequence (DNA): TGTGCCAGTAGACATCTAGCGGGAGGCCAAGAGACCCAGTACTTC.

The sample holds many counts of this clonotype. The genes are TRBV7-3 and TRBJ2-5; D remains ambiguous. Trimming pared 2 bases from V and 1 base from J, leaving 8 bases between. This CDR3 has 14 residues. Germline-derived CDR1 and CDR2 are SGHTA and FQGTGA. The CDR3 here is CASSLRGLQETQYF. The CDR3 nucleotides are TGTGCCAGCAGCTTACGAGGCCTCCAAGAGACCCAGTACTTC. Drawing the rest from reference TRBV7-3 and TRBJ2-5, the complete variable domain is GAGVSQTPSNKVTEKGKYVELRCDPISGHTALYWYRQSLGQGPEFLIYFQGTGAADDSGLPNDRFFAVRPEGSVSTLKIQRTERGDSAVYLCASSLRGLQETQYFGPGTRLLVL.

This clonotype was found many times. The chain links TRBV20-1 to TRBJ2-1; TRBD2 agrees at 15 bases. V trimming: 1 base; J trimming: 4 bases; junction bases outside the gene matches: 23. CDR3 length: 23 amino acids. Germline loops: CDR1 DFQATT, CDR2 SNEGSKA (reference sequence). The CDR3: CSARGLPLFGLAGGGISYNEQFF. The CDR3 coding sequence is TGCAGTGCTAGAGGGTTACCCCTCTTCGGACTAGCGGGAGGGGGTATAAGTTACAATGAGCAGTTCTTC.

This clonotype was recorded at least ten times. J is TRBJ2-7 and V is TRBV7-2; D is unresolved. Germline lookup yields CDR1 SGHTA and CDR2 FQGNSA. This CDR3 comprises 13 residues. With 5 bases removed from V and 7 bases from J, the gap between germline ends came to 15 bases. For the CDR3, the DNA is TGTGCCAGCAGCCCCCGAGGAGCGAGAGAGCAGTACTTC. Translated, it gives CASSPRGAREQYF. The complete variable domain, with remaining parts taken from reference TRBV7-2 and TRBJ2-7, reads GAGVSQSPSNKVTEKGKDVELRCDPISGHTALYWYRQSLGQGLEFLIYFQGNSAPDKSGLPSDRFSAERTGGSVSTLTIQRTQQEDSAVYLCASSPRGAREQYFGPGTRLTVT.

In this sample, this clonotype turned up many times. Here the CDR3 DNA reads TGTGCCAGCAGGGGAAGCGGGACTAGCGTTGACTACGAGCAGTACTTC. This sequence encodes CASRGSGTSVDYEQYF. The chain carries TRBV28 and TRBJ2-7; TRBD2 matches 10 bases. The CDR3 length is 16 residues. Trimming cost V 6 bases and J 3 bases; bases outside gene matches: 11. The germline gives CDR1 MDHEN, CDR2 SYDVKM. Using reference TRBV28 and TRBJ2-7 for the parts outside the CDR3, the full variable domain is DVKVTQSSRYLVKRTGEKVFLECVQDMDHENMFWYRQDPGLGLRLIYFSYDVKMKEKGDIPEGYSVSREKKERFSLILESASTNQTSMYLCASRGSGTSVDYEQYFGPGTRLTVT.

The chain uses TRBV20-1 and TRBJ2-7; weak D call: TRBD2 (6 bases). Trimming left V 4 bases short and J 0 bases short, with 10 bases between. The CDR3 runs to 13 residues. Per the germline V gene, CDR1 is DFQATT and CDR2 is SNEGSKA (reference sequence). CDR3 DNA: TGCAGTGCTACTAGCGCCAGCTCCTACGAGCAGTACTTC. Its protein is CSATSASSYEQYF.

The sample holds many counts of this clonotype. The chain uses TRBV10-2 and TRBJ2-7; D might be TRBD2 (5 bases). Germline values: CDR1 WSHSY, CDR2 SAAADI. Trimming shortened V by 3 bases and J by 3 bases, and 15 bases separated the two germline ends. This CDR3 region has 15 residues. CDR3 loop: CASSDRTLPNYEQYF. CDR3 coding DNA: TGCGCCAGCAGTGATCGGACTTTACCCAACTACGAGCAGTACTTC.